This TCR beta chain was captured by sequencing in a study of blood T cell repertoires in COVID-19. Looking at the study overall: Material from acute and convalescent COVID-19 was sourced from the United States, Italy and Spain. In each case, the material was cDNA or gDNA derived from T cells, B-cell-depleted T cells, or PBMCs.

Followed longitudinally, the Seattle patients had been enrolled during active infection. V was pared by 8 bases and J by 2 bases, with 13 bases between. CDR1 and CDR2 from the germline V gene are MNHNY and SVGAGI (reference sequence). The CDR3 runs 15 residues. The authors' processing: Scientists estimated how many nucleated cells there were by amplifying reference gene primers. Here immunoSEQ multiplex PCR was the method, and the copy in TCRdb shows in-frame clones only, minus some. That table is the source of V, J and clone size, and D and trimming were worked out from the DNA. The sample includes about 310,000 clones, almost 90% of them seen just once.

The TCR originated in a woman aged 40 to 55 with COVID-19, enrolled during active disease. Sequences were obtained from peripheral blood. The chain joins TRBV6-6 to TRBJ2-6; D perhaps matches TRBD1 (5 bases). The DNA of the CDR3 is TGTGCCAGCGGTAGGGGATCTCCTGGGGCCAACGTCCTGACTTTC. Its translation is CASGRGSPGANVLTF.